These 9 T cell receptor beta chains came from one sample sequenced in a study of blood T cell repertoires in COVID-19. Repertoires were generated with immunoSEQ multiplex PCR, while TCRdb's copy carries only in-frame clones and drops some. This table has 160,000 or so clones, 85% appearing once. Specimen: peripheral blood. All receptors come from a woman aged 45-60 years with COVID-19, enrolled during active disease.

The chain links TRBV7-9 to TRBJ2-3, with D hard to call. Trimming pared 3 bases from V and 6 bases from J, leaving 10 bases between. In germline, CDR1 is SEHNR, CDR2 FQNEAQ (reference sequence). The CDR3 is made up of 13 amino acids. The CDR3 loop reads CASSLPSRDTQYF. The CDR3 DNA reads TGTGCCAGCAGCTTGCCCTCTAGGGATACGCAGTATTTT.

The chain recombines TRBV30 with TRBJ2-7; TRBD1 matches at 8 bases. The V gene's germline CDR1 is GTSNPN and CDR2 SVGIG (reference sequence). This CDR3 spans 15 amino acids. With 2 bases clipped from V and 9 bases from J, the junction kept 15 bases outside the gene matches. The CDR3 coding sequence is TGTGCCTGGAGTAACCGGGACAGGAACCTCCCTGGGCAGTACTTC. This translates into CAWSNRDRNLPGQYF.

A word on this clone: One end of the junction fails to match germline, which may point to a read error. The CDR3, as DNA: TGTGCCACCAACAGAGACAGGGCCACCCTATGGCCCCAGCATTTT. Amino acids: CATNRDRATLWPQHF. V usage is TRBV15 and J usage is TRBJ1-5; 7 nucleotides agree with TRBD1. The CDR3 loop spans 15 amino acids. CDR1 and CDR2 (germline): LNHNV, YYDKDF (reference sequence).

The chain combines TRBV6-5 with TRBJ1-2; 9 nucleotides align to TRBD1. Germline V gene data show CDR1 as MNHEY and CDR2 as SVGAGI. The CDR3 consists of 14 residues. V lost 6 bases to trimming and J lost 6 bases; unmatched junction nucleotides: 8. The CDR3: CASSTGTGLNGYTF. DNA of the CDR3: TGTGCCAGCAGCACCGGGACAGGGCTAAATGGCTACACCTTC.

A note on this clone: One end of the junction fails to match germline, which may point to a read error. In nucleotides, the CDR3 is TGTGCCAGCAGCTTAGAGACAGGGAACGCTGAAGCTTTCTTT. Protein sequence: CASSLETGNAEAFF. The chain has TRBV7-8 and TRBJ1-1; 7 bases agree with TRBD1. The CDR3 spans 14 residues. CDR1 is SGHVS and CDR2 is FQNEAQ in the germline V gene.

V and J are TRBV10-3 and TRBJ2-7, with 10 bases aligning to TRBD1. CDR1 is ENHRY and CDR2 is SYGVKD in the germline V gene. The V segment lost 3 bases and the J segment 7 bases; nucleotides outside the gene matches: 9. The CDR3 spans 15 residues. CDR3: CAISEKDRGTGEQYF. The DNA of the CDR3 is TGTGCCATCAGTGAAAAGGACAGGGGGACGGGAGAGCAGTACTTC.

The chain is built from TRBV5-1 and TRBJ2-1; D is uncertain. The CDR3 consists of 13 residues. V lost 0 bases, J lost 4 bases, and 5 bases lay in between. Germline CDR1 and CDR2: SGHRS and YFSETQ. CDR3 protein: CASSLAQYNEQFF. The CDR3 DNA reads TGCGCCAGCAGCTTGGCGCAGTACAATGAGCAGTTCTTC.

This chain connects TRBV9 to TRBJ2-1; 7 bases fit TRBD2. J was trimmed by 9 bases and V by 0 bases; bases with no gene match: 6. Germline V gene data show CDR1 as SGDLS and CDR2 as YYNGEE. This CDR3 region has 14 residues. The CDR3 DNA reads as TGTGCCAGCAGCGTAGGGGGGGGATTTGGTGAGCAGTTCTTC. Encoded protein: CASSVGGGFGEQFF.

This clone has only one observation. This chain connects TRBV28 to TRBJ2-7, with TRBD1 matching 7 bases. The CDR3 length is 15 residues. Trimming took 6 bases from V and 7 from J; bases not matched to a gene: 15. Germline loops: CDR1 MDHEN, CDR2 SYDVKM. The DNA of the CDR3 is TGTGCCAGCAGAACACCTCGGGACAGCCTCTCTGAGCAGTACTTC. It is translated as CASRTPRDSLSEQYF.